This entry lists 21 T cell receptor beta chains sequenced from one sample in a study of shared clonotypes between healthy human individuals (TCRdb year 2020). The library was built by means of the immunoSEQ multiplex PCR assay. TCRdb obtained this table from immuneACCESS and retained in-frame rearrangements with V and J assigned. These tables miss some clones; where compared with another copy, unresolved V genes account for less than half of the shortfall, and the remainder is unexplained. For this sample there are 1 million to 1.2 million clones; roughly 80% appear just once. The ten largest clonotypes hold 0.89% of the sample. The sample was memory CD4+ T cells from PBMCs. The cell subset or site label of this sample denotes: CD45RA-negative fraction. These receptors were taken from a man between 18 and 35 years old in good health. Some clones in this sample may be carry-over from other donors' samples.

This clone was found a few times. The V and J genes are TRBV4-3 and TRBJ2-3, with 7 bases lining up with TRBD2. V lost 4 bases to trimming and J lost 3 bases; unmatched junction nucleotides: 16. Germline CDR1 and CDR2: LGHNA and YSLEER. The CDR3 spans 18 residues. The DNA of the CDR3 is TGCGCCAGCAGCCGCGAGTGGATTGGCGGGAGCAGGACAGATACGCAGTATTTT. Encoded protein: CASSREWIGGSRTDTQYF.

A few counts support this clone. V gene TRBV9 combines with J gene TRBJ1-5; unclear D gene. The V gene lost 0 bases and the J gene lost 9 bases, with 10 bases spanning the gap. The V gene's germline CDR1 is SGDLS and CDR2 YYNGEE. CDR3 size: 13 residues. In DNA form, the CDR3 reads TGTGCCAGCAGCGTAGAGGGCAGCCCGCCCCAGCATTTT. It translates to CASSVEGSPPQHF.

Details on this clone: This sample also contains other DNA sequences that code for the same CDR3. V gene TRBV5-1 combines with J gene TRBJ2-5, with TRBD2 matching over 9 bases. The CDR3 has 13 amino acids. Germline trimming cut 2 bases from V and 4 bases from J; bases unmatched to any gene: 0. Germline CDR1 reads SGHRS; CDR2 reads YFSETQ. The CDR3 loop reads CASSLLAGETQYF. In DNA form, the CDR3 reads TGCGCCAGCAGCTTACTAGCGGGAGAGACCCAGTACTTC.

The chain uses TRBV18 and TRBJ1-5, with D perhaps matching TRBD1 (6 bases). Germline V gene data show CDR1 as KGHSH and CDR2 as LQKENI. V was shortened by 3 bases and J by 3 bases, with 15 bases between the two germline ends. The CDR3 spans 16 residues. CDR3 DNA: TGTGCCAGCTCACCCGGGGGTACAGGGTTCAATCAGCCCCAGCATTTT. Its protein is CASSPGGTGFNQPQHF.

Regarding this clone: Other DNA variants within this sample encode the same CDR3. V gene TRBV11-3 combines with J gene TRBJ1-1, with TRBD1 identical over 10 bases. With V trimmed by 5 bases and J by 0 bases, 9 bases remained unmatched. The length of the CDR3 is 17 residues. Per germline, CDR1 SGHNT and CDR2 YENEEA. CDR3 in amino acids: CASSPGGTGAVNTEAFF. CDR3 DNA sequence: TGTGCCAGCAGCCCAGGAGGGACAGGGGCGGTGAACACTGAAGCTTTCTTT.

As regards this clone: Other DNA sequences within the sample encode an identical CDR3. This chain joins TRBV6-5 and TRBJ1-5; 8 bases map to TRBD1. Germline CDR1 reads MNHEY; CDR2 reads SVGAGI. The length of the CDR3 is 13 residues. The J segment lost 4 bases and the V segment lost 6 bases, leaving 2 bases of the junction unmatched. The CDR3 protein is CASSYRGNQPQHF. DNA of the CDR3: TGTGCCAGCAGCTACAGGGGGAATCAGCCCCAGCATTTT.

This clone has a handful of counts. This chain connects TRBV19 to TRBJ2-7; D call uncertain. The CDR3 extends over 14 amino acids. Trimming shortened V by 4 bases and J by 2 bases, and 12 bases separated the two germline ends. In germline, CDR1 is LNHDA, CDR2 SQIVND (reference sequence). The CDR3 region is CASSTARGAYEQYF. The CDR3 nucleotides are TGTGCCAGTAGTACCGCCAGAGGCGCCTACGAGCAGTACTTC.

This sequence joins TRBV7-2 and TRBJ1-4, with 8 bases identical to TRBD1. Per germline, CDR1 SGHTA and CDR2 FQGNSA. J gave up 6 bases and V 6 bases, and 9 bases lay outside the gene matches. The CDR3 loop spans 15 amino acids. CDR3: CASRRQGNIDEKLFF. CDR3 DNA sequence: TGTGCCAGCAGAAGACAGGGGAATATAGATGAAAAACTGTTTTTT.

This clone was detected once. The rearrangement links TRBV28 to TRBJ2-5; 8 nucleotides agree with TRBD2. The CDR3 spans 18 residues. With 1 base clipped from V and 2 bases from J, the junction kept 12 bases outside the gene matches. The germline V gene has CDR1 MDHEN and CDR2 SYDVKM. The CDR3 nucleotides read TGTGCCAGCAGTTTATCCCGGGGGGTAGCGGGATTACAAGAGACCCAGTACTTC. This gives the protein CASSLSRGVAGLQETQYF.

The chain carries TRBV19 and TRBJ1-3, with 7 bases that match TRBD1. V trimming: 3 bases; J trimming: 0 bases; junction bases outside the gene matches: 8. CDR3 length: 17 amino acids. Germline V lookup: CDR1 LNHDA, CDR2 SQIVND (reference sequence). The CDR3 loop reads CASSIAGQTFSGNTIYF. CDR3 bases: TGTGCCAGTAGTATTGCGGGACAGACGTTCTCTGGAAACACCATATATTTT.

This chain uses TRBV19 with TRBJ2-7, with D maybe TRBD2 (5 bases). The CDR3 covers 15 residues. V lost 2 bases, J lost 5 bases, and 16 bases lay in between. Germline CDR1 LNHDA, CDR2 SQIVND (reference sequence). CDR3 sequence reads: CASSINRPGLDEQYF. The DNA of the CDR3 is TGTGCCAGTAGTATAAACCGCCCGGGGTTAGACGAGCAGTACTTC.

A single count supports this clone. The gene calls are TRBV29-1 and TRBJ2-5; D is ambiguous. The J call may be in error: the DNA end matches TRBJ2-7 better. The CDR3 is 11 amino acids. Germline V CDR1 and CDR2: SQVTM, ANQGSEA. The CDR3 coding sequence is TGCAGCGTTGGAAGCACCTACGAGCAGTACTTC. Translation gives CSVGSTYEQYF.

CDR3 in DNA: TGTGCCAGCAGCCAAAGCCGGGGGGGCACTGAAGCTTTCTTT. This encodes CASSQSRGGTEAFF. This chain connects TRBV14 to TRBJ1-1; D may be TRBD1 (5 bases). V was pared by 2 bases and J by 4 bases, with 11 bases between. Germline V lookup: CDR1 SGHDN, CDR2 FVKESK. The CDR3 covers 14 residues.

For this clone: Other DNA sequences of this sample code for an identical CDR3. This chain links TRBV7-9 with TRBJ2-1; 13 nucleotides align to TRBD2. The germline gives CDR1 SEHNR, CDR2 FQNEAQ (reference sequence). The CDR3 is made up of 15 amino acids. V was clipped by 5 bases and J by 8 bases; unmatched bases: 6. CDR3 DNA sequence: TGTGCCAGCAGCACTCGGACTAGCGGGAGCGATGAGCAGTTCTTC. It specifies CASSTRTSGSDEQFF. Complete variable domain (other parts from reference TRBV7-9 and TRBJ2-1): DTGVSQNPRHKITKRGQNVTFRCDPISEHNRLYWYRQTLGQGPEFLTYFQNEAQLEKSRLLSDRFSAERPKGSFSTLEIQRTEQGDSAMYLCASSTRTSGSDEQFFGPGTRLTVL.

The J gene is TRBJ2-3, the V gene TRBV28; a weak D match, TRBD1 (5 bases). Deletions cut 6 bases from V and 5 bases from J, with 15 bases between. This CDR3 has 14 residues. Germline-derived CDR1 and CDR2 are MDHEN and SYDVKM. CDR3 sequence (DNA): TGTGCCAGCAGCACCTTGACAGTAGAAGATACGCAGTATTTT. Translation: CASSTLTVEDTQYF.

Worth noting for this clone: One end of the junction fails to match germline, which may point to a read error. The chain joins TRBV6-5 to TRBJ2-7; maybe TRBD1 (6 bases). CDR3 length: 14 residues. Germline-derived CDR1 and CDR2 are MNHEY and SVGAGI. CDR3 sequence reads: CASSYSVKGDEQCF. Written as DNA, the CDR3 is TGTGCCAGCAGTTACTCGGTGAAGGGGGACGAGCAGTGCTTC.

The chain carries TRBV6-1 and TRBJ1-4; 7 bases fit TRBD1. Germline V gives CDR1 MNHNS, CDR2 SASEGT. Trimming at V came to 5 bases and at J to 12 bases, leaving 9 bases not matched to a gene. CDR3 length equals 13 residues. CDR3 protein: CASSPEGAWELFF. CDR3 bases: TGTGCCAGCAGTCCTGAGGGGGCTTGGGAACTGTTTTTT.

As for this clone: This likely traces to a read error, being one base from a far larger clone. The gene calls are TRBV15 and TRBJ2-5; D possibly corresponds to TRBD2 (5 bases). The end of the DNA is better explained by TRBJ2-7, so the J call may be wrong. Per germline, CDR1 LNHNV and CDR2 YYDKDF (reference sequence). CDR3 length: 12 residues. The chain's CDR3 is CATSRDEGEQYF. CDR3 nucleotide sequence: TGTGCCACCAGCAGAGATGAGGGCGAGCAGTACTTC.

V gene TRBV4-3 combines with J gene TRBJ2-4; D call uncertain. This CDR3 region has 16 residues. V lost 1 base and J lost 1, with 11 bases in between. Germline V gene lookup returns CDR1 LGHNA and CDR2 YSLEER. The CDR3 loop reads CASSQGHPSAKNIQYF. CDR3 nucleotide sequence: TGCGCCAGCAGCCAAGGGCACCCTTCCGCCAAAAACATTCAGTACTTC.

This clone was counted a few times. This rearrangement joins TRBV7-8 to TRBJ1-2, with D possibly matching TRBD1 (6 bases). Trimming cost V 8 bases and J 3 bases, with 28 bases left between them. CDR3 size: 18 residues. Per germline, CDR1 SGHVS and CDR2 FQNEAQ. The CDR3 spells CASVRGIGRDIQHYGYTF. The CDR3, as DNA: TGTGCCAGCGTCAGAGGGATCGGCAGGGACATCCAGCACTATGGCTACACCTTC.

The chain uses TRBV14 and TRBJ2-3, with TRBD1 identical over 9 bases. The CDR3 spans 15 residues. Per the germline V gene, CDR1 is SGHDN and CDR2 is FVKESK. Trimming removed 4 bases from V and 1 base from J; junction bases left unmatched: 3. The CDR3 DNA follows: TGTGCCAGCAGCCGCCGGGACAGGGGCACAGATACGCAGTATTTT. This codes for CASSRRDRGTDTQYF.